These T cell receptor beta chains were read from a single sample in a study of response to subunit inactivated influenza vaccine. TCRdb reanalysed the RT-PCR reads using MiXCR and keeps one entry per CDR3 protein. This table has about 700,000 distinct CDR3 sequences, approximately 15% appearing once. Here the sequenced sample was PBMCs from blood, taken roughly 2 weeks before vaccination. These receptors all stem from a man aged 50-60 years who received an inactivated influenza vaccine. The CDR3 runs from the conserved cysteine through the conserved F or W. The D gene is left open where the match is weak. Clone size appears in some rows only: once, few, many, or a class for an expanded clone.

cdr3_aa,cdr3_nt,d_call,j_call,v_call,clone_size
CSATQNTRVDTQYF,TGCAGTGCTACCCAAAACACTAGGGTTGATACGCAGTATTTT,-,TRBJ2-3,TRBV20-1,few
CSVPGLLTDTQYF,TGCAGCGTACCGGGACTACTCACAGATACGCAGTATTTT,TRBD2,TRBJ2-3,TRBV29-1,-
CASSQSWGANTGELFF,TGCGCCAGCAGCCAATCCTGGGGCGCGAACACCGGGGAGCTGTTTTTT,-,TRBJ2-2,TRBV4-3,few
CAISESGWETQYF,TGTGCCATCAGTGAGTCTGGATGGGAGACCCAGTACTTC,-,TRBJ2-5,TRBV10-3,-
CASSLAGAPTDTQYF,TGCGCCAGCAGCTTGGCCGGGGCCCCCACAGATACGCAGTATTTT,-,TRBJ2-3,TRBV5-1,many
CASSPLAGDRTDTQYF,TGTGCCAGCAGCCCTCTAGCGGGAGACCGCACAGATACGCAGTATTTT,TRBD2,TRBJ2-3,TRBV14,-
CASSPDTNTGELFF,TGTGCCAGCAGTCCAGACACAAACACCGGGGAGCTGTTTTTT,-,TRBJ2-2,TRBV28,few
CASSHRGAGTDTQYF,TGTGCCAGCAGCCACCGAGGGGCAGGGACAGATACGCAGTATTTT,-,TRBJ2-3,TRBV7-3,few
CAWRALNTEAFF,TGTGCCTGGAGAGCCTTAAACACTGAAGCTTTCTTT,-,TRBJ1-1,TRBV30,few
CASSVPGTDTQYF,TGTGCCAGCAGCGTCCCGGGCACAGATACGCAGTATTTT,-,TRBJ2-3,TRBV9,-
CASSPGTAVETQYF,TGCGCCAGCAGCCCGGGGACAGCAGTAGAGACCCAGTACTTC,TRBD1,TRBJ2-5,TRBV5-1,-
CASSLVAGGAYDTQYF,TGTGCCAGCAGTTTAGTAGCGGGGGGGGCATACGATACGCAGTATTTT,TRBD2,TRBJ2-3,TRBV27,once
CAIRTRDSWEQYF,TGTGCCATCAGAACTCGGGACAGTTGGGAGCAGTACTTC,TRBD1,TRBJ2-7,TRBV10-3,-
CASSGDEKLFF,TGTGCCAGCTCAGGGGATGAAAAACTGTTTTTT,-,TRBJ1-4,TRBV2,many
CASSLWAGVNEQYF,TGTGCCAGCAGTTTGTGGGCAGGGGTTAACGAGCAGTACTTC,-,TRBJ2-7,TRBV27,few
CASSFTGTEEKLFF,TGCGCCAGCAGCTTCACAGGGACGGAGGAAAAACTGTTTTTT,-,TRBJ1-4,TRBV5-1,few
CASSLGQINNEQFF,TGTGCCAGCAGCTTAGGACAGATTAACAATGAGCAGTTCTTC,-,TRBJ2-1,TRBV11-3,-
CASTTGPQNEQFF,TGCGCCAGCACTACAGGGCCGCAAAATGAGCAGTTCTTC,-,TRBJ2-1,TRBV5-1,few
CASSPVGGRLRGSNQPQHF,TGTGCCAGCAGCCCCGTCGGAGGGCGCCTCAGGGGGAGCAATCAGCCCCAGCATTTT,TRBD1,TRBJ1-5,TRBV6-2/TRBV6-3,few
CASMGGGNPYEQYF,TGTGCCAGCATGGGGGGAGGGAATCCCTACGAGCAGTACTTC,TRBD2,TRBJ2-7,TRBV6-1,few
CASSMGRPRETQYF,TGTGCCAGCAGCATGGGACGGCCTCGGGAGACCCAGTACTTC,-,TRBJ2-5,TRBV5-6,-
CAFCHTLLLPPESHNEQFF,TGTGCCTTCTGCCACACTCTTCTCCTACCCCCGGAGAGCCACAATGAGCAGTTCTTC,-,TRBJ2-1,TRBV2,once
CASSKAAYEQYF,TGTGCCAGCAGCAAGGCCGCCTACGAGCAGTACTTC,-,TRBJ2-7,TRBV6-2/TRBV6-3,many
CATSRGWGSGNEQFF,TGTGCCACCAGCAGAGGTTGGGGTTCGGGCAATGAGCAGTTCTTC,-,TRBJ2-1,TRBV15,-
CSARGGWTGGVEQYF,TGCAGTGCTAGAGGAGGTTGGACAGGGGGCGTCGAGCAGTACTTC,TRBD1,TRBJ2-7,TRBV20-1,-
CASSSGTSTSTGELFF,TGCGCCAGCAGCTCCGGGACTAGCACGTCCACCGGGGAGCTGTTTTTT,TRBD2,TRBJ2-2,TRBV5-1,many
CASSLNGVSNQPQHF,TGTGCCAGCAGCCTTAACGGGGTGAGCAATCAGCCCCAGCATTTT,-,TRBJ1-5,TRBV7-2,few
CASRNPLAGVYNEQFF,TGTGCCAGCAGGAATCCTCTAGCGGGAGTCTACAATGAGCAGTTCTTC,TRBD2,TRBJ2-1,TRBV6-2/TRBV6-3,-
CASSGRGGTGELFF,TGTGCCAGCAGCGGCAGGGGAGGCACCGGGGAGCTGTTTTTT,-,TRBJ2-2,TRBV9,-
CSARSGQGNEQFF,TGCAGTGCTAGATCTGGACAGGGGAATGAGCAGTTCTTC,TRBD1,TRBJ2-1,TRBV20-1,-
CASSQAGSVYEQYF,TGTGCCAGCAGCCAAGCGGGATCTGTCTACGAGCAGTACTTC,-,TRBJ2-7,TRBV4-2,few
CASSVTGVEQYF,TGCGCCAGCAGCGTAACAGGGGTCGAGCAGTACTTC,TRBD1,TRBJ2-7,TRBV5-1,many
CATSEPGTSNEQFF,TGTGCCACCAGTGAACCCGGGACTTCAAATGAGCAGTTCTTC,-,TRBJ2-1,TRBV24-1,-
CASSHGRASGRIMNF,TGTGCCAGCTCACACGGTCGGGCTAGCGGGAGGATAATGAACTTC,TRBD2,TRBJ2-7,TRBV18,-
CASSSTGGPSDTQYF,TGTGCCAGCAGTTCTACGGGGGGGCCGTCAGATACGCAGTATTTT,TRBD2,TRBJ2-3,TRBV6-5,-
CASRLGTGFSGANVLTF,TGTGCCAGCAGGTTGGGGACAGGCTTCTCTGGGGCCAACGTCCTGACTTTC,TRBD1,TRBJ2-6,TRBV5-5,few
CATSARRGEGKETQYF,TGTGCCACCAGCGCCCGTCGAGGGGAAGGTAAAGAGACCCAGTACTTC,-,TRBJ2-5,TRBV15,many
CATSRVALAGYNEQFF,TGTGCCACCAGCAGAGTTGCACTAGCGGGTTACAATGAGCAGTTCTTC,TRBD2,TRBJ2-1,TRBV15,few
CASSPTPGEPYTDTQYF,TGTGCCAGCAGCCCCACCCCGGGAGAGCCATACACAGATACGCAGTATTTT,-,TRBJ2-3,TRBV6-1,-
CSASGVDQETQYF,TGCAGTGCTAGCGGCGTAGACCAAGAGACCCAGTACTTC,-,TRBJ2-5,TRBV20-1,-
CASSSRVAGNNEQFF,TGTGCCAGCAGCTCGAGGGTAGCGGGGAACAATGAGCAGTTCTTC,TRBD2,TRBJ2-1,TRBV5-5,many
CASSFLPGQGAWEQYF,TGTGCCAGCAGCTTTCTCCCGGGACAGGGGGCGTGGGAGCAGTACTTC,TRBD1,TRBJ2-7,TRBV7-2,few
CASSPTVKDGYTGELFF,TGTGCCAGCAGCCCAACAGTGAAGGACGGATACACCGGGGAGCTGTTTTTT,-,TRBJ2-2,TRBV4-2,few
CASSQAGGWTDSPLHF,TGTGCCAGCAGCCAAGCAGGGGGTTGGACGGATTCACCCCTCCACTTT,TRBD1,TRBJ1-6,TRBV3-1,few
CSVSGHPNAYEQYF,TGCAGCGTCTCGGGACACCCAAACGCGTACGAGCAGTACTTC,-,TRBJ2-7,TRBV29-1,-
CALGRQSNEQFF,TGTGCCCTCGGCCGACAGTCGAATGAGCAGTTCTTC,-,TRBJ2-1,TRBV7-9,-
CASSLASSGGLSSYNSPLHF,TGTGCCAGCAGCTTGGCGAGCTCAGGGGGTCTAAGCTCCTATAATTCACCCCTCCACTTT,TRBD1,TRBJ1-6,TRBV5-6,few
CSARDFPGAGGYTF,TGCAGTGCTAGAGATTTCCCAGGGGCTGGGGGCTACACCTTC,-,TRBJ1-2,TRBV20-1,few
CASRANNEQFF,TGTGCCAGCAGGGCCAACAATGAGCAGTTCTTC,-,TRBJ2-1,TRBV24-1,-
CASSLRGQGVGNQPQHF,TGTGCCAGCAGTTTAAGAGGACAGGGGGTTGGCAATCAGCCCCAGCATTTT,TRBD1,TRBJ1-5,TRBV12-3/TRBV12-4,-
CSATGGPHEQYF,TGCAGTGCAACTGGGGGGCCCCACGAGCAGTACTTC,-,TRBJ2-7,TRBV20-1,few
CASSPSQAGRGNTIYF,TGTGCCAGCAGTCCCAGTCAAGCGGGCCGGGGAAACACCATATATTTT,-,TRBJ1-3,TRBV12-3/TRBV12-4,-
CATSDDGSSYNEQFF,TGTGCCACCAGTGATGACGGCAGCTCCTACAATGAGCAGTTCTTC,-,TRBJ2-1,TRBV24-1,-
CSASWARDYEQYF,TGCAGTGCTAGTTGGGCCCGGGACTACGAGCAGTACTTC,-,TRBJ2-7,TRBV20-1,many
CASSLLPGRGANYGYTF,TGTGCCAGCAGTTTACTCCCGGGCCGGGGGGCTAACTATGGCTACACCTTC,-,TRBJ1-2,TRBV27,-